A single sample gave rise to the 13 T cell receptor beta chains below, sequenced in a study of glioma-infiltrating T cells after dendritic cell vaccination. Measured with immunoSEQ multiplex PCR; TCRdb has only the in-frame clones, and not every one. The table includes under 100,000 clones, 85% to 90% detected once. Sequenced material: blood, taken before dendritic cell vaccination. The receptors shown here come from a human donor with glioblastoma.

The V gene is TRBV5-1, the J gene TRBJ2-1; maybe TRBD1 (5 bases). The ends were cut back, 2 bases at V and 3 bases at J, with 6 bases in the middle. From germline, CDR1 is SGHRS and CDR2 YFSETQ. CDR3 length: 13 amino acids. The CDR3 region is CASSFDSYNEQFF. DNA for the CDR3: TGCGCCAGCAGCTTCGACAGCTACAATGAGCAGTTCTTC.

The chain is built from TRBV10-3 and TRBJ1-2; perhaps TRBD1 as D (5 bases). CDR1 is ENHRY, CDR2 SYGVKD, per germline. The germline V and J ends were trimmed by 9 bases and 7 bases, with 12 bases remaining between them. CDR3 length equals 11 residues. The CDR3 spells CAIQANGGYTF. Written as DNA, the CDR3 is TGTGCCATACAGGCGAATGGTGGCTACACCTTC.

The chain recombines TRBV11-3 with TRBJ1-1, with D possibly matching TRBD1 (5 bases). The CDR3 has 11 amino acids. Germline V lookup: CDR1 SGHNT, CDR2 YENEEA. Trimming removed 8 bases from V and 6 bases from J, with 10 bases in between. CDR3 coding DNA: TGTGCCAGCGGGAGGGGAGCTGAAGCTTTCTTT. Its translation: CASGRGAEAFF.

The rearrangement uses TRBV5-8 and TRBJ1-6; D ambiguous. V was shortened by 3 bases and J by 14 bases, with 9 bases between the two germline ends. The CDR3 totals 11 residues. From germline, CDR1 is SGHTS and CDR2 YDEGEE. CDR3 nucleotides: TGTGCCAGCAGCTCCCGCTTAGCCCTCCACTTT. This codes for CASSSRLALHF.

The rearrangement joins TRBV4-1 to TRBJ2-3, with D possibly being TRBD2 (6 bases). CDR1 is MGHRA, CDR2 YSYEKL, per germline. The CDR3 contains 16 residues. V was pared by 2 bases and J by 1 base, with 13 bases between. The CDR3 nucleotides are TGCGCCAGCAGCCAACACCTGAGCGGGCGCACAGATACGCAGTATTTT. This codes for CASSQHLSGRTDTQYF.

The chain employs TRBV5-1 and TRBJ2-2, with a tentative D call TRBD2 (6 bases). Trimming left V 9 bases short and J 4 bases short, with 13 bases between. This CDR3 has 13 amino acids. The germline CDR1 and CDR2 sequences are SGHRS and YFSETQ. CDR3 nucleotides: TGCGCCACCTTGCCCGGGGGCACCGGGGAGCTGTTTTTT. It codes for CATLPGGTGELFF.

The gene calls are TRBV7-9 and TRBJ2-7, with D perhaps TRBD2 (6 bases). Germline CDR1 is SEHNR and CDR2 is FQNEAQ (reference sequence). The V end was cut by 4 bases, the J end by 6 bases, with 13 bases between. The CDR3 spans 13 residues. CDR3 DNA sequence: TGTGCCAGCAGCTCCCCGGGAGTCGGCGAGCAGTACTTC. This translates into CASSSPGVGEQYF. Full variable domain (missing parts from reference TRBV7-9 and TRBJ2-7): DTGVSQNPRHKITKRGQNVTFRCDPISEHNRLYWYRQTLGQGPEFLTYFQNEAQLEKSRLLSDRFSAERPKGSFSTLEIQRTEQGDSAMYLCASSSPGVGEQYFGPGTRLTVT.

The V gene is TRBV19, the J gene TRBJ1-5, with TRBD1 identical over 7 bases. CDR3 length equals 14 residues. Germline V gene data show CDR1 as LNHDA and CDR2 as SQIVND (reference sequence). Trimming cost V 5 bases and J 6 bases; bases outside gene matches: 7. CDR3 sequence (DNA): TGTGCCAGTAGTTCAGGGGGACGGATTCAGCCCCAGCATTTT. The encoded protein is CASSSGGRIQPQHF.

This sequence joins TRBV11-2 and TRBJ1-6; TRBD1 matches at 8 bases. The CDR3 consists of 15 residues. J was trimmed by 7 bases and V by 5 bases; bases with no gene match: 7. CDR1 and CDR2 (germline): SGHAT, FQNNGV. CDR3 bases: TGTGCCAGCAGCCTTAACAGGGGGGAGAATTCACCCCTCCACTTT. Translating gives CASSLNRGENSPLHF.

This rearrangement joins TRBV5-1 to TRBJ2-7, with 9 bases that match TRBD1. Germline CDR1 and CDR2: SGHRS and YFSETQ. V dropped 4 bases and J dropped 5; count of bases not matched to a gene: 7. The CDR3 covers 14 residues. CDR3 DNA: TGCGCCAGCAGCGTAGGGACAGGGCGTAACGAGCAGTACTTC. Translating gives CASSVGTGRNEQYF.

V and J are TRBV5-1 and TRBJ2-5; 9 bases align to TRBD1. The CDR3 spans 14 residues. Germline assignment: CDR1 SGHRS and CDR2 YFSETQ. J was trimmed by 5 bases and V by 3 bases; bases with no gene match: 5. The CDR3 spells CASSSQGAEETQYF. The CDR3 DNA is TGCGCCAGCAGCTCACAGGGGGCGGAGGAGACCCAGTACTTC.

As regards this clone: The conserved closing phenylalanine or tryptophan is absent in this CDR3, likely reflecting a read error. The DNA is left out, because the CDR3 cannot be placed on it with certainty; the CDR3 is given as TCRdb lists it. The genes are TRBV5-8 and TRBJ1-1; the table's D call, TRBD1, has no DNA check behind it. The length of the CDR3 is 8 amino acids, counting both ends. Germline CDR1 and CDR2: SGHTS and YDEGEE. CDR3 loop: CASSLNLR.

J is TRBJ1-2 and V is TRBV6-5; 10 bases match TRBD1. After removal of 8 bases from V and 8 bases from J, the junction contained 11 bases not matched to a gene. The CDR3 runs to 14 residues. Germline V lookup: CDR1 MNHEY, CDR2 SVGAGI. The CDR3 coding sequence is TGTGCCAGCTCGACAGGGGGCGATTTCTTGGGCTACACCTTC. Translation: CASSTGGDFLGYTF.